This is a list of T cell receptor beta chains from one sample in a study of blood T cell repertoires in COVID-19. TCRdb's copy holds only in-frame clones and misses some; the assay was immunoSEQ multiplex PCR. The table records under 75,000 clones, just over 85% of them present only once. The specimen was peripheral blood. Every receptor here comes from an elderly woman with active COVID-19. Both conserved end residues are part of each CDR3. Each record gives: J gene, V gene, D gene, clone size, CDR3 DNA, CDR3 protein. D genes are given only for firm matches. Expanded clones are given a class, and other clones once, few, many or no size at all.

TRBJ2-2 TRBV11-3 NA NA TGTGCCAGCAGCTTCACTTGGACCGGGGAGCTGTTTTTT CASSFTWTGELFF
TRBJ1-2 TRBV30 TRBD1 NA TGTGCCTGGAGGGTCCAGGGGGCGCGTGGCTACACCTTC CAWRVQGARGYTF
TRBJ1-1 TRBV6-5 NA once TGTGCCAGCAGAAGGGACATCCAAGGGGAAGCTTTCTTT CASRRDIQGEAFF
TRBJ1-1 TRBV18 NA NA TGTGCCAGCTCACCACCTTCAGTCTTGATGAACACTGAAGCTTTCTTT CASSPPSVLMNTEAFF
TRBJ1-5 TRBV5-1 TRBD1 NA TGCGCCAGCAGCTTGGGGGCAGGGGGCGCGGATCAGCCCCAGCATTTT CASSLGAGGADQPQHF
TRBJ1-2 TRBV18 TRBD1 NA TGTGCCAGCTCACCACCGAACAGGGGGCGGAAGAACTATGGCTACACCTTC CASSPPNRGRKNYGYTF
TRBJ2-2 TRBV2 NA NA TGTGCCAGCAGGGCGGGTAGCGGAGGCGGGGAGCTGTTTTTT CASRAGSGGGELFF
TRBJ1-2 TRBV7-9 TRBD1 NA TGTGCCAGCAGCTTGGATAGGGCCCAGGGGGCCTATGGCTACACCTTC CASSLDRAQGAYGYTF
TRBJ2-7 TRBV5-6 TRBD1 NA TGTGCCAGCAGCTTTGGGGACAGGGTATACGAGCAGTACTTC CASSFGDRVYEQYF
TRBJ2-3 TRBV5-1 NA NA TGCGCCAGCAGCTTCCCTTCTAGTCCAGATACGCAGTATTTT CASSFPSSPDTQYF
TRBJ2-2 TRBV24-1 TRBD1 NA TGTGCCACCAGTGATCCTCGACAGGGGGCGAACACCGGGGAGCTGTTTTTT CATSDPRQGANTGELFF
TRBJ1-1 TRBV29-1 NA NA TGCAGCGCCCCCGGGGAGGGCTATGAAGCTTTCTTT CSAPGEGYEAFF
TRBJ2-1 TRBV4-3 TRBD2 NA TGCGCCAGCAGCGATATGTGGGGGGGGGAGCAGTTCTTC CASSDMWGGEQFF
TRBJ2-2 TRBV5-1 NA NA TGCGCCAGCAGCCGGGGGGCCACCGGGGAGCTGTTTTTT CASSRGATGELFF
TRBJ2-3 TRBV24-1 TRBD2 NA TGTGCCACCAGTCTTAGCGGGGGGCCGGATACGCAGTATTTT CATSLSGGPDTQYF
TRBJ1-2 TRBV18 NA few TGTGCCAGCTCACCGTCCAGGGGACACTATGGCTACACCTTC CASSPSRGHYGYTF
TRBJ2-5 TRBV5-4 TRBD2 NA TGTGCCAGCAGCTTGGAGGTAGCGGGGGGATCAGAGACCCAGTACTTC CASSLEVAGGSETQYF
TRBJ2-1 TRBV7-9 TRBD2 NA TGTGCCAGCAGCTTAGTAAGCGGGGGGGGTAATGAGCAGTTCTTC CASSLVSGGGNEQFF
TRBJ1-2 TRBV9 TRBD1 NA TGTGCCAGCAGCACCACCGGGACAGAAGATGGCTACACCTTC CASSTTGTEDGYTF
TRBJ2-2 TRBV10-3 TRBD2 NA TGTGCCATCAGTACAGTCGCCGGGACTAGCGGGGTGGGTCTCACCGGGGAGCTGTTTTTT CAISTVAGTSGVGLTGELFF
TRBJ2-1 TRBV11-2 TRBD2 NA TGTGCCAGCAGCTTCCCTTGGACTAGCGGGGGGGGCGAGCAGTTCTTC CASSFPWTSGGGEQFF
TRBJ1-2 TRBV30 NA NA TGTGCCTGGAGCCGCGACAGGCCCTATGGCTACACCTTC CAWSRDRPYGYTF
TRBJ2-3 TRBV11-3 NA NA TGTGCCAGCAGCTTGGTCTCAGACACAGATACGCAGTATTTT CASSLVSDTDTQYF
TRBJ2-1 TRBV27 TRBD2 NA TGTGCCAGCAGTTTCCTGAGCGGGGGGGCCAATGAGCAGTTCTTC CASSFLSGGANEQFF
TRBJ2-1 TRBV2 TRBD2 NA TGTGCCAGCAGTGAACAGCGGGGGTCCTACAATGAGCAGTTCTTC CASSEQRGSYNEQFF
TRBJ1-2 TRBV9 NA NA TGTGCCAGCAGCGTACTAGGAGGCTATGGCTACACCTTC CASSVLGGYGYTF
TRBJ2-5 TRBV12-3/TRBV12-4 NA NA TGTGCCAGCAGTTTGCAGGGAGGAGAGACCCAGTACTTC CASSLQGGETQYF
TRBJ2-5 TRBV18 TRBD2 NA TGTGCCAGCTCACCCTCGGCGGGGGGTTATGAGACCCAGTACTTC CASSPSAGGYETQYF
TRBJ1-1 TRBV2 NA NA TGTGCCAGCAGATCTGACAGAGTGAACACTGAAGCTTTCTTT CASRSDRVNTEAFF
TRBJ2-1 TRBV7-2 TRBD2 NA TGTGCCAGCAGCTTTTCCCTAGCGGGGGGGACTATCGAGCAGTTCTTC CASSFSLAGGTIEQFF
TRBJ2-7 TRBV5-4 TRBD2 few TGTGCCAGCAGCGCAGGGGTAGCGGGGAACTACGAGCAGTACTTC CASSAGVAGNYEQYF
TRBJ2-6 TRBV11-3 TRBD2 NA TGTGCCAGCAGCTTCGGGGGGGCTGGGGCCAACGTCCTGACTTTC CASSFGGAGANVLTF
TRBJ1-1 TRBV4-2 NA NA TGTGCCAGCAGCTTGGACGGGGGAGACACTGAAGCTTTCTTT CASSLDGGDTEAFF
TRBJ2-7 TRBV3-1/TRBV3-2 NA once TGTGCCAGCAGCCCGCCGGGAAGTCACGAGCAGTACTTC CASSPPGSHEQYF
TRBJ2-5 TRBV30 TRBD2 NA TGTGCCTGGAGTGTAACTAGCGGGGGCCAAGAGACCCAGTACTTC CAWSVTSGGQETQYF
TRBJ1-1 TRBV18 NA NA TGTGCCAGCTCCCAAGCGGAACTCGGGGCTTTCTTT CASSQAELGAFF
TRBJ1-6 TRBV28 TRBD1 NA TGTGCCAGCAGTAAGGAAGGACAGGGCTATAATTCACCCCTCCACTTT CASSKEGQGYNSPLHF
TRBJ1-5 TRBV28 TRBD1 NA TGTGCCAGCAGTTCCCGACTTGACAGGGGACGTCAGCCCCAGCATTTT CASSSRLDRGRQPQHF
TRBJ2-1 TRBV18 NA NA TGTGCCAGCTCACCTGTGTTGGCCGAGCAGTTCTTC CASSPVLAEQFF
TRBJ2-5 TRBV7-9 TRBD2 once TGTGCCAGCAGCTTGGGCGGGGGGGCCCTGGAGACCCAGTACTTC CASSLGGGALETQYF
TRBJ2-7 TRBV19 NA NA TGTGCCAGTAGTCCGTGGACAGCTAACGAGCAGTACTTC CASSPWTANEQYF
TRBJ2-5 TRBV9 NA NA TGTGCCAGCAGCCCGAGACTTGGGGAGACCCAGTACTTC CASSPRLGETQYF
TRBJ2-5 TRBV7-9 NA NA TGTGCCAGCAGGAAGGGCGGGGCCCCACAAGAGACCCAGTACTTC CASRKGGAPQETQYF
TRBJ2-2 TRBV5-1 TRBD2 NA TGCGCCAGCAGCTTGGTCGCGGGGGGAGCGGCCGGGGAGCTGTTTTTT CASSLVAGGAAGELFF
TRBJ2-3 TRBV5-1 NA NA TGCGCCAGCATCAAAACTGACTTTTCACATACGCAGTATTTT CASIKTDFSHTQYF
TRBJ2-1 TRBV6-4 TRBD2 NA TGTGCCAGCAGTCCTAGCGGGGACTACAATGAGCAGTTCTTC CASSPSGDYNEQFF
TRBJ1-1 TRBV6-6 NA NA TGTGCCAGCAGTTACACATTCACCCGGGACACTGAAGCTTTCTTT CASSYTFTRDTEAFF
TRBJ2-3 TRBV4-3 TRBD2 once TGCGCCAGCAGCCAAGATTGGCGGGGGGGGAAGACAGATACGCAGTATTTT CASSQDWRGGKTDTQYF
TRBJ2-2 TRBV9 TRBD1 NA TGTGCCAGCAGCGGCCGGGACAGGAACACCGGGGAGCTGTTTTTT CASSGRDRNTGELFF
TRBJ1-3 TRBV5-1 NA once TGCGCCAGCAGCTTGGTGGGGCCTGGAAACACCATATATTTT CASSLVGPGNTIYF
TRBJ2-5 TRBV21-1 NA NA TGTGCCAGCAGCAGGGAGGGTTTAGCGGGGGCCTGGGAGACCCAGTACTTC CASSREGLAGAWETQYF
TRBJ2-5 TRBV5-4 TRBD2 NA TGTGCCAGCAGCACCGGGACTAGCCCCCTGGGGAGCCAGTACTTC CASSTGTSPLGSQYF
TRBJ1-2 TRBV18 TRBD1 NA TGTGCCAGCTCACCCAGACAGGGCGACTATGGCTACACCTTC CASSPRQGDYGYTF
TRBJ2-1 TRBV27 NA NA TGTGCCAGCAGTCGGGACACGTTCAATGAGCAGTTCTTC CASSRDTFNEQFF
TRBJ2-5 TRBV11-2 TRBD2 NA TGTGCCAGCAGCTTCTTAGCGGGGAGGGGAGAGACCCAGTACTTC CASSFLAGRGETQYF
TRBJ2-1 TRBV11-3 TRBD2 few TGTGCCAGCAGCTCCCAGGGGAGCGGGGGTAACAATGAGCAGTTCTTC CASSSQGSGGNNEQFF
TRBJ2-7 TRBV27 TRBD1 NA TGTGCCAGCAGCCCCACAGGGGGCCAAACATACGAGCAGTACTTC CASSPTGGQTYEQYF
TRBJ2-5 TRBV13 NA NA TGTGCCAGCAGCTTAGGCCCCAGGGGGGCCGGAGAGACCCAGTACTTC CASSLGPRGAGETQYF
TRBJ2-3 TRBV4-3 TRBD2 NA TGCGCCAGCAGCCAAGACTGGACTAGCGGGGTGTCTGGAGATACGCAGTATTTT CASSQDWTSGVSGDTQYF
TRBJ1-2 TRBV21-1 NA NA TGTGCCAGCAGCATCCGGAACTATGGCTACACCTTC CASSIRNYGYTF